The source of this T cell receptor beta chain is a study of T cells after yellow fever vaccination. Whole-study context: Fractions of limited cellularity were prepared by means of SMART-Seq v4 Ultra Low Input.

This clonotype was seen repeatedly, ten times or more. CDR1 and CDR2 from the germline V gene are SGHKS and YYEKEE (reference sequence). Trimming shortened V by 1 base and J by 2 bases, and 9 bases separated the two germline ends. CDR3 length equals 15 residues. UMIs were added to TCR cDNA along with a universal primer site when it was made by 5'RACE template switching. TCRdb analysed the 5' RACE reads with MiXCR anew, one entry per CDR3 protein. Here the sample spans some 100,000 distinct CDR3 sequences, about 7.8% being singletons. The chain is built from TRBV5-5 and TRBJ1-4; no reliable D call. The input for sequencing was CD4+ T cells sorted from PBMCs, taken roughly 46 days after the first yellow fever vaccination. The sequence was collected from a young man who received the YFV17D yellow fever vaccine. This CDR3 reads CASSLSLGTNEKLFF. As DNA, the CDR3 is TGTGCCAGCAGCTTGTCCCTAGGCACTAATGAAAAACTGTTTTTT.